These 2 T cell receptor beta chains share one sample of origin, sequenced in a study of cytomegalovirus exposure and HLA in healthy donors. The PCR employed 60 Vbeta primers together with 13 Jbeta primers. Produced via immunoSEQ multiplex PCR; TCRdb's table is partial and in-frame only. The table shows about 67,000 clones, with 68% occurring only once. Sequencing was performed on PBMCs. The receptors were gathered from a woman between 25 and 40 years old in good health and CMV-seronegative.

This chain links TRBV28 with TRBJ2-2; 10 bases fit TRBD1. After removal of 2 bases from V and 7 bases from J, the junction contained 4 bases not matched to a gene. The V gene's germline CDR1 is MDHEN and CDR2 SYDVKM. The CDR3 totals 15 residues. The CDR3 bases are TGTGCCAGCAGTTTAACGGGACAGGGGATCGGGGAGCTGTTTTTT. Its translation is CASSLTGQGIGELFF.

The chain recombines TRBV7-2 with TRBJ1-3; possible D gene TRBD1, 5 bases. V lost 3 bases to trimming and J lost 5 bases, with 11 bases between them. Per germline, CDR1 SGHTA and CDR2 FQGNSA. The CDR3 has 14 amino acids. This CDR3 is CASSLRGGRNTIYF. For the CDR3, the DNA is TGTGCCAGCAGCTTGCGGGGCGGTAGAAACACCATATATTTT.